The 8 T cell receptor beta chains in this list originate from one sample, sequenced in a study of T cells after yellow fever vaccination. TCRdb re-analysed the 5' RACE reads in MiXCR, keeping a single row per CDR3 protein. The sample records approximately 120,000 distinct CDR3 sequences, under 9% being singletons. The sample here was CD8+ T cells sorted from PBMCs, taken on the day of the yellow fever booster vaccination. All receptors come from a young man who received the YFV17D yellow fever vaccine.

Only one count was recorded for this clonotype. The chain links TRBV5-4 to TRBJ2-5, with TRBD1 matching over 9 bases. With V trimmed by 3 bases and J by 4 bases, 1 base remained unmatched. Germline lookup yields CDR1 SGHNT and CDR2 YYREEE (reference sequence). CDR3 length: 13 amino acids. The CDR3 nucleotides are TGTGCCAGCAGCTGGGGACAGGGAGAGACCCAGTACTTC. Translating gives CASSWGQGETQYF.

This clonotype was detected a few times. The chain carries TRBV18 and TRBJ2-2; D is possibly TRBD1 (5 bases). Trimming took off 3 bases at V and 1 base at J, with 9 bases between the two ends. The CDR3 sequence is 15 residues long. The germline V gene encodes CDR1 KGHSH and CDR2 LQKENI. The CDR3 DNA reads TGTGCCAGCTCACCGTCAGGGCTGAACACCGGGGAGCTGTTTTTT. Translated: CASSPSGLNTGELFF.

The chain joins TRBV10-3 to TRBJ1-5; no clear D gene. The germline V and J ends were trimmed by 3 bases and 0 bases, with 6 bases remaining between them. Germline loops: CDR1 ENHRY, CDR2 SYGVKD. The CDR3 is made up of 14 amino acids. The CDR3 loop reads CAISDGGSNQPQHF. The CDR3 DNA sequence: TGTGCCATCAGTGACGGCGGTAGCAATCAGCCCCAGCATTTT.

This clonotype occurred a few times. V is TRBV7-8 and J is TRBJ2-1; 8 nucleotides match TRBD2. The germline gives CDR1 SGHVS, CDR2 FQNEAQ. The CDR3 spans 16 residues. V dropped 5 bases and J dropped 7; count of bases not matched to a gene: 13. CDR3 in amino acids: CASSVQPGGLGNEQFF. The CDR3 DNA follows: TGTGCCAGCAGCGTCCAGCCGGGGGGGTTAGGAAATGAGCAGTTCTTC.

The rearrangement joins TRBV7-9 to TRBJ1-4, with 7 bases lining up with TRBD1. The germline CDR1 and CDR2 sequences are SEHNR and FQNEAQ (reference sequence). Trimming at V came to 4 bases and at J to 7 bases, leaving 9 bases not matched to a gene. The CDR3 has 15 amino acids. For the CDR3, the DNA is TGTGCCAGCAGCTCGCCGAAGACAGGGACTGAAAAACTGTTTTTT. Protein: CASSSPKTGTEKLFF.

The CDR3: CASRRDARSNYGYTF. CDR3 DNA: TGTGCCAGCAGGAGGGACGCTAGATCTAACTATGGCTACACCTTC. The chain uses TRBV6-5 and TRBJ1-2; D is possibly TRBD1 (5 bases). The germline V gene encodes CDR1 MNHEY and CDR2 SVGAGI. V lost 6 bases to trimming and J lost 0 bases, with 14 bases between them. This CDR3 contains 15 residues.

In this sample, this clonotype turned up many times. The chain is built from TRBV7-7 and TRBJ2-7, with D tentatively TRBD1 (5 bases). Looked up from germline, CDR1 is SSHAT and CDR2 is FNYEAQ (reference sequence). With 1 base removed from V and 6 bases from J, the gap between germline ends came to 10 bases. This CDR3 contains 13 residues. CDR3 protein: CASSLGRGREQYF. CDR3 nucleotides: TGTGCCAGCAGCTTAGGTAGGGGCCGCGAGCAGTACTTC. The variable domain in full, completed from reference TRBV7-7 and TRBJ2-7, reads GAGVSQSPRYKVTKRGQDVTLRCDPISSHATLYWYQQALGQGPEFLTYFNYEAQPDKSGLPSDRFSAERPEGSISTLTIQRTEQRDSAMYRCASSLGRGREQYFGPGTRLTVT.

This clonotype was recorded a few times. V usage is TRBV6-5 and J usage is TRBJ1-1; a possible D gene is TRBD1 (5 bases). With 6 bases removed from V and 3 bases from J, the gap between germline ends came to 11 bases. In germline, CDR1 is MNHEY, CDR2 SVGAGI. This CDR3 has 13 amino acids. The CDR3 nucleotides read TGTGCCAGCAGACAATCGGGGGACACTGAAGCTTTCTTT. It specifies CASRQSGDTEAFF.